The following is a T cell receptor (beta chain) sequence with its context. The target antigen is unknown. The record originates from a study of shared clonotypes between healthy human individuals. Study results and caveats: Tissue TCR repertoires likely differ from these blood-only repertoires. The study found lower generation probabilities in non-shared clonotypes than in those shared by all four donors.

The germline V gene encodes CDR1 SGDLS and CDR2 YYNGEE. This CDR3 contains 17 residues. J was trimmed by 4 bases and V by 0 bases; bases with no gene match: 6. The assay was run at deep level. Genomic DNA per cell subset filled all wells of several immunoSEQ plates. Data came from immunoSEQ multiplex PCR; TCRdb stores just in-frame clones and leaves some out. The table lists around 720,000 clones, roughly 73% of them singletons. The rearrangement uses TRBV9 and TRBJ2-1, with 11 bases lining up with TRBD2. The sequence was obtained from a woman aged 25 to 45 in good health. The sample consisted of memory CD4+ T cells sorted from blood. Stated subset: CD45RA-negative fraction. The CDR3 region has the DNA TGTGCCAGCAGCGTAGAAACAACTAGCGGGAGTTACAATGAGCAGTTCTTC. Protein: CASSVETTSGSYNEQFF. Full variable domain (outside the CDR3, taken from reference TRBV9 and TRBJ2-1): DSGVTQTPKHLITATGQRVTLRCSPRSGDLSVYWYQQSLDQGLQFLIQYYNGEERAKGNILERFSAQQFPDLHSELNLSSLELGDSALYFCASSVETTSGSYNEQFFGPGTRLTVL.